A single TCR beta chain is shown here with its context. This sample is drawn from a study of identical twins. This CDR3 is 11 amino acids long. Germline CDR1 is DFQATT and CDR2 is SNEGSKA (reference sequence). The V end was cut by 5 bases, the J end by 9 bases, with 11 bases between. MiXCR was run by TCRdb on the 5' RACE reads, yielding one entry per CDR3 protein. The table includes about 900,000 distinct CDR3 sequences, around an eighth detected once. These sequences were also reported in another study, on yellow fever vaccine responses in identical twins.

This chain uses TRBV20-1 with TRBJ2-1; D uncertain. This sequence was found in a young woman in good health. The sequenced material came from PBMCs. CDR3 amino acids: CSALPPGEQFF. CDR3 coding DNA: TGCAGTGCTCTCCCCCCCGGTGAGCAGTTCTTC.